The 18 T cell receptor beta chains given below trace back to one sample, sequenced in a study of T cell changes during pregnancy in multiple sclerosis (dated by TCRdb to the late 2010s). Libraries came from the immunoSEQ multiplex PCR assay. The table was pulled from immuneACCESS by TCRdb, which kept in-frame rearrangements only. Such tables lose some clones; where checked, under half of the loss comes from unresolved V genes, and the rest has no known cause. This sample lists tens of thousands of clones; 75% to 95% were detected once. The ten biggest clones cover 0.29% of the sample. Source: CD4+ T cells from peripheral blood mononuclear cells, taken in the third trimester of pregnancy. The receptor set was obtained from a female donor in good health, enrolled as a control in a pregnancy study.

V gene TRBV5-1 combines with J gene TRBJ1-1, with TRBD1 as a possible D gene (6 bases). The CDR3 extends over 14 amino acids. V was pared by 3 bases and J by 1 base, with 10 bases between. The germline V gene has CDR1 SGHRS and CDR2 YFSETQ. The CDR3 is CASSSRDKNTEAFF. The CDR3 DNA is TGCGCCAGCAGCTCACGGGACAAGAACACTGAAGCTTTCTTT.

The chain joins TRBV7-9 to TRBJ1-6, with 8 bases identical to TRBD1. CDR1 and CDR2 (germline): SEHNR, FQNEAQ (reference sequence). The ends lost 4 bases at V and 9 bases at J; junction bases unmatched: 5. The CDR3 has 14 residues. The CDR3 reads CASSSTGGSSPLHF. Written as DNA, the CDR3 is TGTGCCAGCAGCTCTACAGGGGGGAGTTCACCCCTCCACTTT.

The gene calls are TRBV7-9 and TRBJ2-1; the match to TRBD1 covers 8 bases. Germline V gene data show CDR1 as SEHNR and CDR2 as FQNEAQ (reference sequence). There are 17 residues in the CDR3. With 6 bases clipped from V and 8 bases from J, the junction kept 18 bases outside the gene matches. The CDR3 nucleotides are TGTGCCAGCAGAGGAGGCCCTAAAGGCAGGGGGCTTTATGAGCAGTTCTTC. It yields the protein CASRGGPKGRGLYEQFF.

V is TRBV6-1 and J is TRBJ2-3; possible D gene TRBD2, 7 bases. Per the germline V gene, CDR1 is MNHNS and CDR2 is SASEGT. The ends were cut back, 4 bases at V and 3 bases at J, with 17 bases in the middle. The CDR3 runs to 16 residues. CDR3 nucleotide sequence: TGTGCCAGCAGTGCCGGGGCGGGGGCCGCGACAGATACGCAGTATTTT. The encoded protein is CASSAGAGAATDTQYF.

This clone was seen just once. V is TRBV5-6 and J is TRBJ2-3, with D maybe TRBD2 (6 bases). The V end lost 1 base, the J end lost 2 bases, and 11 bases lay between the germline ends. This CDR3 has 15 residues. Germline loops: CDR1 SGHDT, CDR2 YYEEEE. The CDR3 sequence is CASSLYGRITDTQYF. DNA for the CDR3: TGTGCCAGCAGCTTGTACGGGAGAATCACAGATACGCAGTATTTT.

The J gene is TRBJ2-7, the V gene TRBV6-5, with 9 bases fitting TRBD1. Losses at the gene ends were 8 bases for V and 6 bases for J; bases not matched to a gene: 14. The CDR3 has 15 amino acids. Germline lookup yields CDR1 MNHEY and CDR2 SVGAGI. This CDR3 reads CASQIPGQGIGEQYF. As DNA, the CDR3 is TGTGCCAGCCAAATTCCGGGACAGGGAATAGGCGAGCAGTACTTC.

This chain uses TRBV19 with TRBJ1-1; 7 bases line up with TRBD1. The junction had 7 bases not matched to a gene; V was cut back by 3 bases and J by 0 bases. The CDR3 is 16 residues long. CDR1 is LNHDA and CDR2 is SQIVND in the germline V gene (reference sequence). The CDR3 bases are TGTGCCAGTAGTATCTTACCGGGACAGTTGAACACTGAAGCTTTCTTT. Translated: CASSILPGQLNTEAFF.

V gene TRBV7-2 combines with J gene TRBJ2-7; possible D gene TRBD2, 6 bases. The CDR3 spans 13 residues. Germline V lookup: CDR1 SGHTA, CDR2 FQGNSA. V dropped 7 bases and J dropped 6 bases, with 16 bases sitting between them. CDR3 bases: TGTGCCAGCACCCCCCCCTTGGGGGGCGAGCAGTACTTC. It yields the protein CASTPPLGGEQYF. Full variable domain (rest looked up from reference TRBV7-2 and TRBJ2-7): GAGVSQSPSNKVTEKGKDVELRCDPISGHTALYWYRQSLGQGLEFLIYFQGNSAPDKSGLPSDRFSAERTGGSVSTLTIQRTQQEDSAVYLCASTPPLGGEQYFGPGTRLTVT.

The chain recombines TRBV19 with TRBJ1-6; 9 bases are shared with TRBD1. Trimming removed 9 bases from V and 10 bases from J; junction bases left unmatched: 7. CDR1 is LNHDA, CDR2 SQIVND, per germline (reference sequence). The CDR3 loop spans 13 amino acids. DNA of the CDR3: TGTGCCAGCGAAACAGGGGGCATCTCACCCCTCCACTTT. Encoded protein: CASETGGISPLHF.

This chain connects TRBV6-6 to TRBJ2-1; no reliable D call. The germline V gene has CDR1 MNHNY and CDR2 SVGAGI (reference sequence). The V and J ends lost 7 bases and 9 bases respectively, with 22 bases between them. This CDR3 spans 15 amino acids. CDR3 residues: CASISHSPPPIEQFF. The CDR3 region has the DNA TGTGCCAGCATCTCTCACTCCCCACCCCCAATTGAGCAGTTCTTC.

V gene TRBV2 combines with J gene TRBJ2-7, with D possibly being TRBD2 (5 bases). Germline CDR1 is SNHLY and CDR2 is FYNNEI. V lost 6 bases and J lost 0, with 18 bases in between. This CDR3 contains 16 residues. The CDR3 loop reads CASSSRSGKISYEQYF. The CDR3 nucleotides are TGTGCCAGCAGCTCCAGATCCGGGAAAATCTCCTACGAGCAGTACTTC.

The sample holds a few counts of this clone. The chain couples TRBV5-4 to TRBJ1-5, with D perhaps TRBD1 (5 bases). Germline V gene sequence: CDR1 SGHNT, CDR2 YYREEE (reference sequence). V lost 4 bases, J lost 4 bases, and 9 bases lay in between. The CDR3 sequence is 13 residues long. The CDR3 DNA is TGTGCCAGCAGCCTGGACAAGAATCAGCCCCAGCATTTT. Amino acids: CASSLDKNQPQHF.

The sample holds one count of this clone. The gene calls are TRBV30 and TRBJ1-2; 9 bases line up with TRBD1. V gave up 5 bases and J gave up 1 base; unmatched junction bases: 2. CDR3 length equals 13 residues. Germline V lookup: CDR1 GTSNPN, CDR2 SVGIG (reference sequence). In DNA form, the CDR3 reads TGTGCCTGGCCGGGACAGGGTAACTATGGCTACACCTTC. Translation gives CAWPGQGNYGYTF.

The V call is TRBV19, the J call TRBJ1-1, with 7 bases matching TRBD1. Germline V gene data show CDR1 as LNHDA and CDR2 as SQIVND (reference sequence). V trimming: 5 bases; J trimming: 3 bases; junction bases outside the gene matches: 3. CDR3 length equals 13 residues. Written as DNA, the CDR3 is TGTGCCAGTAGTGTCCAGGGGGACACTGAAGCTTTCTTT. It specifies CASSVQGDTEAFF.

The CDR3 DNA sequence: TGCGCCAGCAGCCTACGACAGGGGGGAAGGAACACTGAAGCTTTCTTT. Protein: CASSLRQGGRNTEAFF. This sequence joins TRBV5-1 and TRBJ1-1; 9 bases line up with TRBD1. This CDR3 region has 16 residues. J was trimmed by 1 base and V by 4 bases; bases with no gene match: 8. CDR1 and CDR2 from the germline V gene are SGHRS and YFSETQ.

This chain uses TRBV30 with TRBJ2-7; D perhaps matches TRBD2 (6 bases). The V end was cut by 3 bases, the J end by 2 bases, with 8 bases between. CDR1 and CDR2 (germline): GTSNPN, SVGIG (reference sequence). The CDR3 loop spans 12 amino acids. Here the CDR3 reads CAWSGTPYEQYF. For the CDR3, the DNA is TGTGCCTGGAGCGGGACTCCCTACGAGCAGTACTTC.

The rearrangement links TRBV6-5 to TRBJ1-1; no reliable D call. The CDR3 covers 13 residues. Trimming took 6 bases from V and 3 from J, leaving 11 bases between them. CDR1 and CDR2 (germline): MNHEY, SVGAGI. The CDR3 DNA reads TGTGCCAGCAGGGCCGTTCAGGACACTGAAGCTTTCTTT. Residues: CASRAVQDTEAFF.

The chain has TRBV5-8 and TRBJ1-1; D is unresolved. V was pared by 3 bases and J by 11 bases, with 11 bases between. There are 11 residues in the CDR3. Germline V lookup: CDR1 SGHTS, CDR2 YDEGEE. DNA of the CDR3: TGTGCCAGCAGCTCCCGCGGTGGGGCTTTCTTT. It yields the protein CASSSRGGAFF.